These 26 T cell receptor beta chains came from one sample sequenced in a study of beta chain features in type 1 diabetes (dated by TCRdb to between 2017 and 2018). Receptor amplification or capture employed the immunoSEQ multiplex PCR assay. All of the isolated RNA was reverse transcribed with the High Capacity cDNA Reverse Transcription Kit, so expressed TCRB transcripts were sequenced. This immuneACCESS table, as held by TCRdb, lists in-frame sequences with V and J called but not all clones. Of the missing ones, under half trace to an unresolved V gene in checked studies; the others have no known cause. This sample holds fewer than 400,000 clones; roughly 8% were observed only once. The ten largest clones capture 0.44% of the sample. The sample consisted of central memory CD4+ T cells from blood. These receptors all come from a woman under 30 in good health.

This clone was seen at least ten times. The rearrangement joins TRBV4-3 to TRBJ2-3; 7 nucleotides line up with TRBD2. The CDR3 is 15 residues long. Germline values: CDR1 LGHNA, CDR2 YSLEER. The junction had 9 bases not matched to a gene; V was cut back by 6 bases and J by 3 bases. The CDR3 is CASSRIGSGTDTQYF. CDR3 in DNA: TGCGCCAGCAGTCGGATCGGTAGCGGGACAGATACGCAGTATTTT.

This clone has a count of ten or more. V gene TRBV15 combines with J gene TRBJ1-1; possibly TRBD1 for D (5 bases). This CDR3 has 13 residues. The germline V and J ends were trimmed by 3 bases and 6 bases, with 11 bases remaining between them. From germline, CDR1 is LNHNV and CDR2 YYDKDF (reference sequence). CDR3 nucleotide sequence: TGTGCCACCAGCAGGGATGCGGGGGCTGAAGCTTTCTTT. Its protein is CATSRDAGAEAFF.

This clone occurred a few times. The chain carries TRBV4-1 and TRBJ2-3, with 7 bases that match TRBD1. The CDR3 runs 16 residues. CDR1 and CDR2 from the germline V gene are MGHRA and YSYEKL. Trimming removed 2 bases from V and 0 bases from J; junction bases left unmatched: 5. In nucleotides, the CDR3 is TGCGCCAGCAGCCAAACTTACAGGGGTAGCACAGATACGCAGTATTTT. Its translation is CASSQTYRGSTDTQYF.

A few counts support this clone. The DNA for the CDR3 is TGTGCCAGCAGCCCGAACTCCGGGACTAGCGGGAGAAATGAGCAGTTCTTC. As protein: CASSPNSGTSGRNEQFF. V gene TRBV7-9 combines with J gene TRBJ2-1; 14 nucleotides match TRBD2. The CDR3 sequence is 17 residues long. After removal of 5 bases from V and 7 bases from J, the junction contained 10 bases not matched to a gene. From germline, CDR1 is SEHNR and CDR2 FQNEAQ (reference sequence).

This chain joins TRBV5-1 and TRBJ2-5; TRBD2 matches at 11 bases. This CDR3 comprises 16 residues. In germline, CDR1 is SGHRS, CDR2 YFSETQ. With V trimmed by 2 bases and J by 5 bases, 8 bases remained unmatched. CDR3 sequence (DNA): TGCGCCAGCAGCTTACTAGCGGGGGCCCTGGTTGAGACCCAGTACTTC. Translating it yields CASSLLAGALVETQYF.

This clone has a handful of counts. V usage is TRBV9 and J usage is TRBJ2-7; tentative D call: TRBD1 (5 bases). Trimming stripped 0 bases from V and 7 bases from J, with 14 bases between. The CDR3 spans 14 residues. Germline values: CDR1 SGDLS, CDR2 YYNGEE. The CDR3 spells CASSVGGAGKEQYF. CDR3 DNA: TGTGCCAGCAGCGTAGGTGGGGCTGGTAAAGAGCAGTACTTC.

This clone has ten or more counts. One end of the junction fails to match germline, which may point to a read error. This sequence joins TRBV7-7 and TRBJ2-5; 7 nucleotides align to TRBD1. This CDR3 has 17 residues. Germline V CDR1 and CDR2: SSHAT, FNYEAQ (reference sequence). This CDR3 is CASSLDLPGQLKETQYF. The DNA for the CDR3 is TGTGCTAGCAGCTTAGACCTGCCGGGACAGCTAAAAGAGACCCAGTACTTC.

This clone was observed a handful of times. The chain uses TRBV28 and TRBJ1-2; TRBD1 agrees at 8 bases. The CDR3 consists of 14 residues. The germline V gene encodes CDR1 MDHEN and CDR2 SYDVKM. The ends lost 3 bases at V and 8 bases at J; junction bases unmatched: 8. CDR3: CASSFAGGAYGYTF. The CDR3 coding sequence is TGTGCCAGCAGTTTTGCAGGGGGCGCATACGGCTACACCTTC.

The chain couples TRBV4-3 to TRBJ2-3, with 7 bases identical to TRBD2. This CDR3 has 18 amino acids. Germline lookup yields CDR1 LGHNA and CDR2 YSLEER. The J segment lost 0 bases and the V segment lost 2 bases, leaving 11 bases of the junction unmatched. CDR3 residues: CASSQNIGDYFSTDTQYF. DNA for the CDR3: TGCGCCAGCAGCCAAAATATTGGGGACTACTTTAGCACAGATACGCAGTATTTT.

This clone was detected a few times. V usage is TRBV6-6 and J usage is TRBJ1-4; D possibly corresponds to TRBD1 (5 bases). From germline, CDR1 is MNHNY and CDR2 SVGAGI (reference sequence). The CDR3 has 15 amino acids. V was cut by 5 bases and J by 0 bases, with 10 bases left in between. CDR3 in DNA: TGTGCCAGCAGTACTCGACAGTCAACTAATGAAAAACTGTTTTTT. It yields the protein CASSTRQSTNEKLFF.

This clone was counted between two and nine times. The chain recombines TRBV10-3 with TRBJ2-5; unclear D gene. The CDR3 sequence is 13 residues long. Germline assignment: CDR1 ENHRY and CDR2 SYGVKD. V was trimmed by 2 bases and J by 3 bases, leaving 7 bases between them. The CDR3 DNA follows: TGTGCCATCAGTGAGCAGGAGAAAGAGACCCAGTACTTC. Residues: CAISEQEKETQYF.

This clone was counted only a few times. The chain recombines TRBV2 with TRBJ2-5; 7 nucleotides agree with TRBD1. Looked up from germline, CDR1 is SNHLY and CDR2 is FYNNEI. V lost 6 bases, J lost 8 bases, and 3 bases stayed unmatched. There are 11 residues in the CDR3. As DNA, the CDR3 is TGTGCCAGCAGGCGACAGGGAACCCAGTACTTC. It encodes CASRRQGTQYF. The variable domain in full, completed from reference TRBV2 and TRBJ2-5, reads EPEVTQTPSHQVTQMGQEVILRCVPISNHLYFYWYRQILGQKVEFLVSFYNNEISEKSEIFDDQFSVERPDGSNFTLKIRSTKLEDSAMYFCASRRQGTQYFGPGTRLLVL.

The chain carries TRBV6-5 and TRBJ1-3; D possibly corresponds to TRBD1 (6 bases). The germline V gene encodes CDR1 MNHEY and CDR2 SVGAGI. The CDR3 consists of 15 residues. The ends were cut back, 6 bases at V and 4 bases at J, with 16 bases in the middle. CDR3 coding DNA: TGTGCCAGCAGGGACACAGGGTTTTCCGGAAACACCATATATTTT. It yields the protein CASRDTGFSGNTIYF.

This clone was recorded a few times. Written as DNA, the CDR3 is TGTGCCAGCAGCCCCCATCCGACACAGGGGCGGAACACTGAAGCTTTCTTT. This encodes CASSPHPTQGRNTEAFF. The chain employs TRBV7-2 and TRBJ1-1; 7 positions match TRBD1. V lost 5 bases and J lost 1; bases outside the gene matches: 13. Germline CDR1 SGHTA, CDR2 FQGNSA. This CDR3 contains 17 residues.

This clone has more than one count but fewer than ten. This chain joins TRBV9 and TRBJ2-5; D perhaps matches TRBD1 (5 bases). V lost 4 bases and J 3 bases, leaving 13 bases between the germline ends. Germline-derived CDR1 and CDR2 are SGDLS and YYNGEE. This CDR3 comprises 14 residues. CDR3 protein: CASSPQAREETQYF. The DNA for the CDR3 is TGTGCCAGCAGCCCCCAGGCCAGGGAAGAGACCCAGTACTTC. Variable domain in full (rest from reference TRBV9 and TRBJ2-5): DSGVTQTPKHLITATGQRVTLRCSPRSGDLSVYWYQQSLDQGLQFLIQYYNGEERAKGNILERFSAQQFPDLHSELNLSSLELGDSALYFCASSPQAREETQYFGPGTRLLVL.

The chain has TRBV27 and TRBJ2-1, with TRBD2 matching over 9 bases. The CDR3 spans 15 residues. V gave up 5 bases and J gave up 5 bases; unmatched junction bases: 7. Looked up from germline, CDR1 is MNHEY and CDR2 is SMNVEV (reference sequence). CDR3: CASSPRLAANNEQFF. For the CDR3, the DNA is TGTGCCAGCAGTCCCCGACTAGCGGCAAACAATGAGCAGTTCTTC.

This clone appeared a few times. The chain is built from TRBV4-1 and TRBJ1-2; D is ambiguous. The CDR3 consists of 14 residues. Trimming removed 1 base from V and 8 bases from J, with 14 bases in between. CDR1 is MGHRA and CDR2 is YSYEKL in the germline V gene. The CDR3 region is CASSQGEVMRGYTF. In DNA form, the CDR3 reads TGCGCCAGCAGCCAAGGAGAGGTTATGAGAGGCTACACCTTC.

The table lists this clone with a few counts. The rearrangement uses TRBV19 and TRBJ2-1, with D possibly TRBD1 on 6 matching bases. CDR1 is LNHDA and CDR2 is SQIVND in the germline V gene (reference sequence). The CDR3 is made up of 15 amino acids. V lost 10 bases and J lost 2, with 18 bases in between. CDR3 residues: CATTSMGHTYNEQFF. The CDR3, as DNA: TGTGCCACGACGTCCATGGGACACACCTACAATGAGCAGTTCTTC.

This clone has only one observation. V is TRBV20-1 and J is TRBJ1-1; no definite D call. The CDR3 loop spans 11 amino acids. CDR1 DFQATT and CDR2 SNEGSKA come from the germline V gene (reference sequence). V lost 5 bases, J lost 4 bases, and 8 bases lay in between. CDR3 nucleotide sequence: TGCAGTGCTTTTGACGGCACTGAAGCTTTCTTT. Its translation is CSAFDGTEAFF.

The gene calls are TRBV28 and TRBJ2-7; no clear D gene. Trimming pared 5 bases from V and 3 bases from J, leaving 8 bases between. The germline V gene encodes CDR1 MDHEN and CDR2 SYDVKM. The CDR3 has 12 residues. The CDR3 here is CASSTRYYEQYF. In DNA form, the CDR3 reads TGTGCCAGCAGTACTCGCTACTACGAGCAGTACTTC.

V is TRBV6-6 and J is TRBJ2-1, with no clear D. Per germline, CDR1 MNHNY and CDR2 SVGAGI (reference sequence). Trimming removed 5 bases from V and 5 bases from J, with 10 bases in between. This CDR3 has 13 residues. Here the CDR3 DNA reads TGTGCCAGCAGTGTGGTAAAGAACAATGAGCAGTTCTTC. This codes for CASSVVKNNEQFF.

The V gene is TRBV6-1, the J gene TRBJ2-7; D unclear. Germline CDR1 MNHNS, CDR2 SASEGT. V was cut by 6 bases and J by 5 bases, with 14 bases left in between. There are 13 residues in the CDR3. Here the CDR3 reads CASSLPPRDEQYF. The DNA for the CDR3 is TGTGCCAGCAGCTTACCCCCCCGGGACGAGCAGTACTTC.

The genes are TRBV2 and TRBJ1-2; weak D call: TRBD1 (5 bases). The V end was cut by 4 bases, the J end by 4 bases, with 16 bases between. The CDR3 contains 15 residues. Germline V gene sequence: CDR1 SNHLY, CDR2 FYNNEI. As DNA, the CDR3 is TGTGCCAGCAGTGTTATAACAGGAACTGCCTATGGCTACACCTTC. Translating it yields CASSVITGTAYGYTF.

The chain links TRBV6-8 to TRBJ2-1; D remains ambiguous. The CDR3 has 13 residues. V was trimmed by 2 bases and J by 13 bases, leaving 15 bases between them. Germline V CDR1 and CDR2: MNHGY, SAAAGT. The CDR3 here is CASSYPEQVPQFF. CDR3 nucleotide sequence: TGTGCCAGCAGTTACCCTGAGCAAGTTCCTCAGTTCTTC.

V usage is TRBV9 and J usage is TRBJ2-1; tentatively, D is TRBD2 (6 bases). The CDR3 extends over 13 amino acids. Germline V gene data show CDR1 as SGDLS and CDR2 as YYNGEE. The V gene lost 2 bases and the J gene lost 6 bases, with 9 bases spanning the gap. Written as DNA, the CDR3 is TGTGCCAGCAGCGTCCTAGCGACCAATGAGCAGTTCTTC. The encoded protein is CASSVLATNEQFF.

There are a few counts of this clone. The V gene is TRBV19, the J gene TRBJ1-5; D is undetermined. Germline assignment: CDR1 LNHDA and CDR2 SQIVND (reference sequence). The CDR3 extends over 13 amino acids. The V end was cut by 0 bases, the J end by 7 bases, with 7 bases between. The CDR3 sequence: CASSIDADQPQHF. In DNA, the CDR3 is TGTGCCAGTAGTATAGACGCGGACCAGCCCCAGCATTTT.